Listed below are T cell receptor beta chains from one sample, sequenced in a study of blood T cell repertoires in COVID-19. Only in-frame clones appear in the TCRdb table, and some are missing; sequencing was by immunoSEQ multiplex PCR. The data contain roughly 200,000 clones, 75% to 90% of them singletons. The sequencing sample was made of PBMCs or T cells enriched from blood (not recorded which). Receptors originate from a woman in her 40s with acute COVID-19. Both conserved end residues are trimmed from each CDR3. The D gene is left open where the match is weak. Rows may omit the clone size; those that give it use once, few, many or a size class.

TRBV18	NA	NA	ASSPVGGEPSNGYT
TRBV9	NA	NA	ASSPSRGPHGYT
TRBV6-5	once	TRBD2	ASTGGTGELF
TRBV27	NA	NA	ASSLDLRTQH
TRBV6-1	NA	TRBD1	ASREDREGYT
TRBV19	NA	NA	ASSIWASNQPQH
TRBV3-1/TRBV3-2	once	NA	ASSQTSEGDTQY
TRBV10-1	NA	TRBD2	ASSESGARYNEQF
TRBV27	NA	NA	ASSLSRASSTDTQY
TRBV19	NA	NA	ASSTSEGVSNSPLH
TRBV27	NA	TRBD2	ASSLSRGGYNEQF
TRBV2	NA	NA	ASSPPPPGNTGELF
TRBV11-3	NA	NA	ASSLASLSYNEQF
TRBV19	once	NA	ASSQGYGYT
TRBV9	NA	NA	ASSVHLGADTEAF
TRBV7-8	NA	NA	ASSSDGSNQPQH
TRBV6-2/TRBV6-3	NA	TRBD1	ASSYRPGGSPQH
TRBV4-2	NA	TRBD2	ASSQEGSGGANEQF
TRBV7-3	NA	TRBD1	ASRAGTGVYNEQF
TRBV27	NA	NA	ASSSSLRGKEKLF
TRBV6-5	NA	TRBD1	ASSARGRLTEAF
TRBV5-1	NA	NA	ASSTSGGDGYT
TRBV19	NA	TRBD1	ASTRDRGRSNTQY
TRBV4-2	once	TRBD1	ASSRGQGGLGEKLF
TRBV7-9	NA	NA	ASSRGGQDRETQY
TRBV4-1	NA	TRBD1	ASSHETTGAGNTIY
TRBV2	NA	TRBD1	ASRAYWWDRENGYT
TRBV2	NA	NA	ASRTQGTATEPLH
TRBV7-2	NA	NA	ASGRRRGGDQETQY
TRBV6-6	NA	NA	ASSSEGDYGYT
TRBV5-1	NA	NA	ASSFAGAIDNEQF
TRBV7-6	few	NA	ASSSLNTGELF
TRBV5-4	NA	NA	ASSLGVGVYGYT
TRBV25-1	NA	NA	ASRQINTQY
TRBV27	few	TRBD1	ASSPGTGIKPQH
TRBV5-1	NA	TRBD1	ASSPPDRATEAF
TRBV4-1	few	TRBD2	ASSRGTSTYEQY
TRBV5-6	NA	NA	ASSSTWTHTTEAF
TRBV6-5	NA	NA	ASRPKWEHTEAF
TRBV4-3	few	TRBD2	ASSQGSGGAYEQY
TRBV6-2/TRBV6-3	NA	NA	ASSFSTATGNTIY
TRBV6-5	NA	TRBD2	AGGVYYNEQF
TRBV7-8	NA	NA	ASSLYRVDEKLF
TRBV4-1	NA	TRBD1	ASSQGTGLNTEAF
TRBV18	NA	TRBD1	ASSPDRGHGNTIY
TRBV13	NA	TRBD1	ASSFGQGGQPQH
TRBV2	NA	NA	ASRGTSSYNEQF
TRBV3-1/TRBV3-2	once	NA	ASSQGNQAF
TRBV18	NA	NA	ASSPPSGFHGYT
TRBV7-2	NA	NA	ASSPGLISYEQY
TRBV12-3/TRBV12-4	NA	NA	ASSSRGDGYT
TRBV5-6	NA	NA	ASSLLSNTEAF
TRBV7-2	NA	TRBD1	ASSSDRGWTDTQY
TRBV6-2/TRBV6-3	NA	NA	ASSRTNTGELF